What follows describes a single T cell receptor (beta chain). The data belong to a study of CD8+ T cells in alopecia areata. Stated treatment: oral pan-JAK inhibitor, 5-10 mg twice daily. There are 12 residues in the CDR3. Between the trimmed V and J ends, which lost 2 bases and 3 bases, there was a span of 7 bases. Germline V gives CDR1 GTSNPN, CDR2 SVGIG (reference sequence). The sequencing template was cDNA reverse transcribed from extracted RNA. Profiled with immunoSEQ multiplex PCR; TCRdb holds only in-frame clones, not every one. The top ten hold over 9.5% of the sample, which has some 190,000 clones, approximately 51% seen once.

The sequences come from CD8+ T cells sorted from blood, collected at approximately week 52, from a patient treated with tofacitinib. The origin of this receptor is a human donor with alopecia areata. The V call is TRBV30, the J call TRBJ1-2; a weak D match, TRBD1 (5 bases). The CDR3 sequence is CAWSLGDYGYTF. The DNA of the CDR3 is TGTGCCTGGAGTCTGGGGGACTATGGCTACACCTTC.